One T cell receptor (beta chain) is described in this entry. Antigen: not known. The sample comes from a study of cytomegalovirus exposure and HLA in healthy donors. Study-level findings and limits: In presence/absence analyses, roughly uniform sequencing depth across donors was assumed. The later analysis indicated that the majority of CMV-associated TCR beta chains appeared HLA-restricted.

Use of 60 Vbeta and 13 Jbeta primers characterized the PCR. Clones were read by immunoSEQ multiplex PCR, and TCRdb kept only the in-frame ones, dropping some. The table includes roughly 130,000 clones, over 70% detected once. This clonotype was sampled from a woman between 40 and 50 years old in good health and CMV-seronegative. The specimen was PBMCs.

CDR3 in DNA: TGTGCCAGCTCACCACTCTTACAAGAGACCCAGTACTTC. Translation gives CASSPLLQETQYF. The rearrangement links TRBV18 to TRBJ2-5; unclear D gene. This CDR3 spans 13 amino acids. Germline V gene lookup returns CDR1 KGHSH and CDR2 LQKENI. The germline V and J ends were trimmed by 1 base and 2 bases, with 5 bases remaining between them.